The next 2 T cell receptor beta chains were all read from a single sample in a study of blood T cell repertoires in COVID-19. Sequencing was performed with immunoSEQ multiplex PCR; in TCRdb, only in-frame clones are kept and a portion is missing. The table records 200,000 to 250,000 clones, approximately 84% of them present only once. The sequenced sample was peripheral blood. The receptors derive from a man aged 50-60 years with acute or convalescent COVID-19.

The chain employs TRBV14 and TRBJ2-2, with 9 bases identical to TRBD2. Unmatched junction bases numbered 11, after V lost 3 bases and J lost 6 bases. Germline CDR1 SGHDN, CDR2 FVKESK. CDR3 size: 17 residues. CDR3 sequence (DNA): TGTGCCAGCAGCCACCTAACCTCCGGGACTAGCTCCGGGGAGCTGTTTTTT. Translation gives CASSHLTSGTSSGELFF.

The genes are TRBV3-1 (or the pseudogene TRBV3-2) and TRBJ1-2; no reliable D call. V lost 4 bases and J lost 6, with 12 bases in between. The CDR3 extends over 13 amino acids. CDR1 LGHDT and CDR2 YNNKEL come from the germline V gene (reference sequence). The CDR3 is CASSPRSGDGYTF. In DNA, the CDR3 is TGTGCCAGCAGCCCTCGATCCGGGGATGGCTACACCTTC.